The present T cell receptor beta chain was sequenced within a study of cytomegalovirus exposure and HLA in healthy donors. The PCR made use of 60 Vbeta and 13 Jbeta primers. Authors' data handling: A later analysis counted about 80 million unique TCR beta chains, 10 million to 12 million shared. TCRdb keeps only in-frame clones here, not all; method: immunoSEQ multiplex PCR. That table gives V, J and clone size, and the DNA gave D and trimming. The data hold some 170,000 clones, with roughly 80% observed a single time. The sequenced material came from PBMCs. The receptor was isolated from a woman aged 50 to 60 in good health and CMV-seronegative.

CDR3 sequence reads: CASSRSYRDDGSNEQYF. CDR3 bases: TGTGCCAGCAGCCGAAGTTACAGGGATGACGGATCGAACGAGCAGTACTTC. The gene calls are TRBV21-1 and TRBJ2-7; the D call TRBD1 from the table was never checked on the DNA. TRBV21-1 has pseudogene status. The CDR3 sequence is 17 residues long.